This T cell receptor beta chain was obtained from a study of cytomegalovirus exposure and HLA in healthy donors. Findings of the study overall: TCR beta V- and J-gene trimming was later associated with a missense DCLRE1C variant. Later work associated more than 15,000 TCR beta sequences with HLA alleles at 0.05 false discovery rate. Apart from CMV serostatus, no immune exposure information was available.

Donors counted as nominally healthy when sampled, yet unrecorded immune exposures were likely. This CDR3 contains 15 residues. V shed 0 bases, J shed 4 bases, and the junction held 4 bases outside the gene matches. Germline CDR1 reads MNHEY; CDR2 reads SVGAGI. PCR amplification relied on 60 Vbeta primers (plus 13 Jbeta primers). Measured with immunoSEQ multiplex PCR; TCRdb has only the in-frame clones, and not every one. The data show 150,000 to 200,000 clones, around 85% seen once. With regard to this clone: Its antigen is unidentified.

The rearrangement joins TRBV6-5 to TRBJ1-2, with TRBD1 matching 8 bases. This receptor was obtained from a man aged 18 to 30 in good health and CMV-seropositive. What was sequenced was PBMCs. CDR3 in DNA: TGTGCCAGCAGTTACTCGACAGGGGAGTCCTATGGCTACACCTTC. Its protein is CASSYSTGESYGYTF.